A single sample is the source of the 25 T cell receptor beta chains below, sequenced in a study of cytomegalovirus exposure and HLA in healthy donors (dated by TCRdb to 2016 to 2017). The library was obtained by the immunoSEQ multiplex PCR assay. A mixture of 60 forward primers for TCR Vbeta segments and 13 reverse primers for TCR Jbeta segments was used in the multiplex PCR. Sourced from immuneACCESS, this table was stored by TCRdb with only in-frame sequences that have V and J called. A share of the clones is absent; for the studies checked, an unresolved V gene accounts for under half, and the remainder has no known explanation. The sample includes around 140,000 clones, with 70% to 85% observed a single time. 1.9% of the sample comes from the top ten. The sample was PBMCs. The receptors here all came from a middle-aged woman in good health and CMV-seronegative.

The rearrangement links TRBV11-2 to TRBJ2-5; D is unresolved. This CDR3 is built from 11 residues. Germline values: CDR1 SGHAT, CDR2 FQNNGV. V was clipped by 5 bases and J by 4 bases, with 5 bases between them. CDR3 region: CASSNRETQYF. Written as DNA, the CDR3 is TGTGCCAGCAGCAATAGAGAGACCCAGTACTTC. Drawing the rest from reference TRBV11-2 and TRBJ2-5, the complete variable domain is EAGVAQSPRYKIIEKRQSVAFWCNPISGHATLYWYQQILGQGPKLLIQFQNNGVVDDSQLPKDRFSAERLKGVDSTLKIQPAKLEDSAVYLCASSNRETQYFGPGTRLLVL.

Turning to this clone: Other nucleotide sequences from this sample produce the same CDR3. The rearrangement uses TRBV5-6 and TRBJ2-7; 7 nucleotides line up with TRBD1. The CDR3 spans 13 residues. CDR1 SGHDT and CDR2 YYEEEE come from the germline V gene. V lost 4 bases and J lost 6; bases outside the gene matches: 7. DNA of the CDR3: TGTGCCAGCAGCACCGGACAGGCTGGCGAGCAGTACTTC. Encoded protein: CASSTGQAGEQYF.

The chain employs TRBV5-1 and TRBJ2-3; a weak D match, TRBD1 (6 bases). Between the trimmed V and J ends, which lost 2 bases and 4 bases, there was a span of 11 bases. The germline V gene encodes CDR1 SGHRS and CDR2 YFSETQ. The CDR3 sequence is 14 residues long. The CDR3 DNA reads TGCGCCAGCAGCTTCACAGGGAATCCAGATACGCAGTATTTT. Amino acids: CASSFTGNPDTQYF.

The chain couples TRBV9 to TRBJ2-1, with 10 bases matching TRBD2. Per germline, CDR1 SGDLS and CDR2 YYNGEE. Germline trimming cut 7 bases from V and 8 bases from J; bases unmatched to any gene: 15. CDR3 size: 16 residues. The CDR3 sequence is CASAKSSSGSLDEQFF. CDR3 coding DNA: TGTGCCAGCGCTAAGTCATCTAGCGGGAGTCTCGATGAGCAGTTCTTC.

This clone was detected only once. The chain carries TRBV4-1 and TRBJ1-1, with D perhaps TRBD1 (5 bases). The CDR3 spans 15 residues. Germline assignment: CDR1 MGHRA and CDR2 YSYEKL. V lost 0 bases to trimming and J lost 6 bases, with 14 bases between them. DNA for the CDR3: TGCGCCAGCAGCCAAGATCCCTCTCCGGGGGCTGAAGCTTTCTTT. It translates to CASSQDPSPGAEAFF.

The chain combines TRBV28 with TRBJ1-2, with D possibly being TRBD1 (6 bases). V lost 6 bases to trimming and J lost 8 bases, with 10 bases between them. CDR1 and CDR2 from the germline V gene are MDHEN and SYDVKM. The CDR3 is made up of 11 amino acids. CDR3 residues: CASSPGTGYTF. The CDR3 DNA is TGTGCCAGCAGCCCCGGGACAGGCTACACCTTC.

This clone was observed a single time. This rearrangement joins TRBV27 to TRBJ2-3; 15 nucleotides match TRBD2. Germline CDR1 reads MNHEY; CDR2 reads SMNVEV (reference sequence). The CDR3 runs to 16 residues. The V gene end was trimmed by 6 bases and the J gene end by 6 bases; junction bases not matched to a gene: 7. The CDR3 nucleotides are TGTGCCAGCAGCCAAGGACTAGCGGGAGGGGGGGATACGCAGTATTTT. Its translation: CASSQGLAGGGDTQYF.

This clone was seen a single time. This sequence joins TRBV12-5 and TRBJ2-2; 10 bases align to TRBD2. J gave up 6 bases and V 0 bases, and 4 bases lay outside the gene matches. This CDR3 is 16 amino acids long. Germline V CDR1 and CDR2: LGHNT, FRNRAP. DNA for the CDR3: TGTGCTAGTGGTTTGGTACTAGCGGGACCACCCGGGGAGCTGTTTTTT. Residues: CASGLVLAGPPGELFF. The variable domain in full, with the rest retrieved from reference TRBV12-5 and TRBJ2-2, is DARVTQTPRHKVTEMGQEVTMRCQPILGHNTVFWYRQTMMQGLELLAYFRNRAPLDDSGMPKDRFSAEMPDATLATLKIQPSEPRDSAVYFCASGLVLAGPPGELFFGEGSRLTVL.

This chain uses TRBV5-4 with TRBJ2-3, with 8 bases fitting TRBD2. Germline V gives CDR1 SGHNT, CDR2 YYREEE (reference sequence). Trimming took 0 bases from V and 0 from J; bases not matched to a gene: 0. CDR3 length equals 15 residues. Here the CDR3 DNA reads TGTGCCAGCAGCTTGGCGGGAGGGAGCACAGATACGCAGTATTTT. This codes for CASSLAGGSTDTQYF.

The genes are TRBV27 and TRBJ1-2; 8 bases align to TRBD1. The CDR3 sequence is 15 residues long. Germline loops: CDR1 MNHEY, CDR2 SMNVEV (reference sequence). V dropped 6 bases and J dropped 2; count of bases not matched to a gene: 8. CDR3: CASSRGQGGNYGYTF. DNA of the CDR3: TGTGCCAGCAGCCGTGGACAGGGAGGAAACTATGGCTACACCTTC.

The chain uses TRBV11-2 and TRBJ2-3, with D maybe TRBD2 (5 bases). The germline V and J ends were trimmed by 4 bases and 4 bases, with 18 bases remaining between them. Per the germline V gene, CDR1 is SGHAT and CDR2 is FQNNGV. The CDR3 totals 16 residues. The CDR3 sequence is CASSSLGETYADTQYF. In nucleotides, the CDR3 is TGTGCCAGCAGCTCCCTTGGGGAGACTTACGCAGATACGCAGTATTTT.

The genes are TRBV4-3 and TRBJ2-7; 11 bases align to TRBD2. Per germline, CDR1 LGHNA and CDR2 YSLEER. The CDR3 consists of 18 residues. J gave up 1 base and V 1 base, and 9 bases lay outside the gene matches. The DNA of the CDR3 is TGCGCCAGCAGCCAAGTCCCTCGACTAGCGGGAAAATCCTACGAGCAGTACTTC. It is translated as CASSQVPRLAGKSYEQYF.

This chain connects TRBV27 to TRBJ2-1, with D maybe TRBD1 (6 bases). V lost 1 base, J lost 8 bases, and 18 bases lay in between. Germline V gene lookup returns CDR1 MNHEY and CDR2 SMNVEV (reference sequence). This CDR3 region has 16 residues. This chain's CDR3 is CASSLFSTGFLHEQFF. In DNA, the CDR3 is TGTGCCAGCAGTTTATTTTCGACAGGATTCCTGCATGAGCAGTTCTTC.

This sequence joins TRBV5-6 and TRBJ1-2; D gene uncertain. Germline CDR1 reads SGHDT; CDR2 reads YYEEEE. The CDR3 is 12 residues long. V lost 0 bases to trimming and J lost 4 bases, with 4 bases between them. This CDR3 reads CASSLGPYGYTF. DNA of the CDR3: TGTGCCAGCAGCTTGGGGCCCTATGGCTACACCTTC.

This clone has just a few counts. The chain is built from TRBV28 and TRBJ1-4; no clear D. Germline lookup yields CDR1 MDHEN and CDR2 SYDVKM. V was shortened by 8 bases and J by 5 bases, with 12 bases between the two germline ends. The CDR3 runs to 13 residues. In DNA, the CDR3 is TGTGCCAGCCTGCGCAGGAGGAATGAAAAACTGTTTTTT. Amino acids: CASLRRRNEKLFF.

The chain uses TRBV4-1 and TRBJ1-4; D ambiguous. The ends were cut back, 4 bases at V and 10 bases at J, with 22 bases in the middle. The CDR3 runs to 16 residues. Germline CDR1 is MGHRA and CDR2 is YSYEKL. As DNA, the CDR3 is TGCGCCAGCAGCCTCTTTAGCGACGGTACGTTAGGAAAACTGTTTTTT. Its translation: CASSLFSDGTLGKLFF.

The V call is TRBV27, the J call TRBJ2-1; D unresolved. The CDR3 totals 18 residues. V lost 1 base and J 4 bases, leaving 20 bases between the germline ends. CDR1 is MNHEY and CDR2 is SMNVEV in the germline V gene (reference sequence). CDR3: CASSLLAPYKREYNEQFF. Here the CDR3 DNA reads TGTGCCAGCAGTTTATTAGCACCGTACAAACGAGAATACAATGAGCAGTTCTTC.

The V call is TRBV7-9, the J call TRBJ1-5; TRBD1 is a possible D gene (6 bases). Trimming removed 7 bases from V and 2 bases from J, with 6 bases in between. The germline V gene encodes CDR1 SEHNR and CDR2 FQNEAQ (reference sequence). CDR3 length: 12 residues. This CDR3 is CASNRGNQPQHF. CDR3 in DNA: TGTGCCAGCAACAGGGGCAATCAGCCCCAGCATTTT.

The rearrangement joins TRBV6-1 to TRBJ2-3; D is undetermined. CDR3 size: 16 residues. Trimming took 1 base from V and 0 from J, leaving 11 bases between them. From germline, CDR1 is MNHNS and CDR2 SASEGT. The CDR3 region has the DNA TGTGCCAGCAGTGAAGTACCGAGCCCGAGCACAGATACGCAGTATTTT. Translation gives CASSEVPSPSTDTQYF.

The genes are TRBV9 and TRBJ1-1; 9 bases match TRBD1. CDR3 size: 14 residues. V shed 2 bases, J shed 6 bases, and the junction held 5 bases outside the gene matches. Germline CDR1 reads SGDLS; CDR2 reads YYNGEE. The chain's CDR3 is CASSVTGGLAEAFF. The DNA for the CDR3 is TGTGCCAGCAGCGTGACAGGGGGTTTGGCTGAAGCTTTCTTT.

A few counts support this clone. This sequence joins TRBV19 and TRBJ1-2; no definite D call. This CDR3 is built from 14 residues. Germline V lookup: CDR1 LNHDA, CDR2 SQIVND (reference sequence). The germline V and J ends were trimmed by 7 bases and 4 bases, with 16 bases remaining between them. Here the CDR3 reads CASIGPGGPYGYTF. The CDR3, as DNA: TGTGCCAGTATCGGACCGGGAGGCCCCTATGGCTACACCTTC.

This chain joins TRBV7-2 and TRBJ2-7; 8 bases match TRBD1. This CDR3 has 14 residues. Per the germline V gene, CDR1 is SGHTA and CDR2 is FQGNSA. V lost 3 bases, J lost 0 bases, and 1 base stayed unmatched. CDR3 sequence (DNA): TGTGCCAGCAGCTTCGGGACAGGCTCCTACGAGCAGTACTTC. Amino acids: CASSFGTGSYEQYF.

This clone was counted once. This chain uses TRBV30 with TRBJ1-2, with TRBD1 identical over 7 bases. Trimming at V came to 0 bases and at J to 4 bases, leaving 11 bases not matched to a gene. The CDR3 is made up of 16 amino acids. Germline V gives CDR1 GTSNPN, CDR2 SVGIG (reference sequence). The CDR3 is CAWSVLAAGGVYGYTF. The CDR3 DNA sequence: TGTGCCTGGAGTGTACTTGCGGCAGGGGGTGTCTATGGCTACACCTTC.

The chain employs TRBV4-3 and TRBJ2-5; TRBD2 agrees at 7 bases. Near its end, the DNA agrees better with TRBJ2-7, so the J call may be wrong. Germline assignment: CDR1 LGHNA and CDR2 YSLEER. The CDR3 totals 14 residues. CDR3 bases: TGCGCCAGCAGCCAATTAGTAGCGGGCTACGAGCAGTACTTC. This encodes CASSQLVAGYEQYF.

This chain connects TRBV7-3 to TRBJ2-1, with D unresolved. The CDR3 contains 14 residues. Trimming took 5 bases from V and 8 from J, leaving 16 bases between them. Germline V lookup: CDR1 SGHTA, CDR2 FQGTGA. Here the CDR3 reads CASSPTSPVYEQFF. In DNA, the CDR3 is TGTGCCAGCAGCCCAACCTCTCCGGTCTATGAGCAGTTCTTC.